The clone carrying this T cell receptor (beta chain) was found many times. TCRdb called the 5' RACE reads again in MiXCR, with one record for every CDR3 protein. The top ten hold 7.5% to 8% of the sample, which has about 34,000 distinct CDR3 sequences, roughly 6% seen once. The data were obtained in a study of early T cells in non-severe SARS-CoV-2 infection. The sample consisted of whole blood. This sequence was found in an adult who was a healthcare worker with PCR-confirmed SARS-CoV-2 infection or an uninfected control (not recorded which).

The CDR3 loop is CASRRTGANTGELFF. CDR3 DNA: TGTGCCAGCAGACGGACAGGCGCGAACACCGGGGAGCTGTTTTTT. The genes are TRBV14 and TRBJ2-2; TRBD1 matches at 7 bases. Losses at the gene ends were 6 bases for V and 0 bases for J; bases not matched to a gene: 4. The length of the CDR3 is 15 residues. Germline CDR1 SGHDN, CDR2 FVKESK.